This entry lists 29 T cell receptor beta chains sequenced from one sample in a study of shared clonotypes between healthy human individuals (TCRdb year 2020). The method was the immunoSEQ multiplex PCR assay. What TCRdb holds here is the immuneACCESS table cut down to in-frame rearrangements. Part of the clones is not present; checked against another copy, under half of the missing clones reflect an unresolved V gene, and the others are unexplained. The sample contains some 2,100,000 clones, just over 90% of them found a single time. The ten top clones hold 1.5% to 2% of the sample. CD8 naive samples consisted of CD45RO-negative cells that were positively selected for CCR7, yielding a CD45RA+CCR7+ population without TemRA cells. The sample taken for sequencing was naive CD8+ T cells from PBMCs. The cell subset or site label of this sample denotes: CD45RA+CCR7+. These receptors originate from a man aged 18 to 30 in good health. Some clones in this sample may be carry-over from other donors' samples.

The chain couples TRBV27 to TRBJ1-1, with TRBD1 matching over 8 bases. The germline V gene has CDR1 MNHEY and CDR2 SMNVEV (reference sequence). The CDR3 sequence is 12 residues long. Trimming removed 3 bases from V and 9 bases from J; junction bases left unmatched: 3. The CDR3 loop is CASSFVRGQAFF. The CDR3 coding sequence is TGTGCCAGCAGTTTCGTCAGGGGGCAAGCTTTCTTT.

The chain employs TRBV11-2 and TRBJ2-1; 8 nucleotides line up with TRBD2. Per germline, CDR1 SGHAT and CDR2 FQNNGV. Unmatched junction bases numbered 6, after V lost 1 base and J lost 4 bases. This CDR3 is 16 amino acids long. As DNA, the CDR3 is TGTGCCAGCAGCTTAGTCGGGAGGGCAATTTACAATGAGCAGTTCTTC. Residues: CASSLVGRAIYNEQFF.

Comment on this clone: The same CDR3 also results from other DNA sequences found in this sample. J is TRBJ1-1 and V is TRBV19; possible D gene TRBD1, 5 bases. V lost 3 bases to trimming and J lost 2 bases, with 10 bases between them. The CDR3 loop spans 14 amino acids. Looked up from germline, CDR1 is LNHDA and CDR2 is SQIVND (reference sequence). The CDR3 is CASSIRGRNTEAFF. The DNA of the CDR3 is TGTGCCAGTAGTATTAGGGGACGCAACACTGAAGCTTTCTTT.

V and J are TRBV5-1 and TRBJ2-1; possible D gene TRBD1, 6 bases. The CDR3 has 14 residues. The germline V gene encodes CDR1 SGHRS and CDR2 YFSETQ. The V end lost 4 bases, the J end lost 10 bases, and 18 bases lay between the germline ends. CDR3 amino acids: CASSPGTLKREQFF. CDR3 DNA: TGCGCCAGCAGCCCCGGGACACTCAAAAGGGAGCAGTTCTTC.

The rearrangement links TRBV9 to TRBJ2-1; D gene ambiguous. CDR3 length: 15 amino acids. Trimming cost V 4 bases and J 0 bases, with 11 bases left between them. Germline lookup yields CDR1 SGDLS and CDR2 YYNGEE. CDR3 nucleotides: TGTGCCAGCAGCACGGACGCGAGCTCCTACAATGAGCAGTTCTTC. This codes for CASSTDASSYNEQFF.

The V and J genes are TRBV7-2 and TRBJ1-1; maybe TRBD1 (5 bases). The V end lost 0 bases, the J end lost 5 bases, and 16 bases lay between the germline ends. CDR1 is SGHTA and CDR2 is FQGNSA in the germline V gene. The CDR3 consists of 16 residues. CDR3 residues: CASSLAWGGGWTEAFF. The CDR3 DNA reads as TGTGCCAGCAGCTTAGCCTGGGGGGGAGGGTGGACTGAAGCTTTCTTT.

The chain joins TRBV5-1 to TRBJ1-4; 9 bases map to TRBD1. The CDR3 is 17 amino acids. The junction had 6 bases not matched to a gene; V was cut back by 0 bases and J by 3 bases. Germline V lookup: CDR1 SGHRS, CDR2 YFSETQ. The CDR3 nucleotides are TGCGCCAGCAGCTTGGTCGGGACAGGGAGGCCTAATGAAAAACTGTTTTTT. This gives the protein CASSLVGTGRPNEKLFF. The variable domain in full, completed from reference TRBV5-1 and TRBJ1-4, reads KAGVTQTPRYLIKTRGQQVTLSCSPISGHRSVSWYQQTPGQGLQFLFEYFSETQRNKGNFPGRFSGRQFSNSRSEMNVSTLELGDSALYLCASSLVGTGRPNEKLFFGSGTQLSVL.

The chain has TRBV14 and TRBJ1-2, with D unclear. Germline values: CDR1 SGHDN, CDR2 FVKESK. V lost 2 bases and J 6 bases, leaving 16 bases between the germline ends. The CDR3 has 15 amino acids. CDR3 amino acids: CASSQWAPLEDGYTF. The CDR3 bases are TGTGCCAGCAGCCAATGGGCGCCCTTAGAAGATGGCTACACCTTC.

The chain employs TRBV28 and TRBJ2-7; D uncertain. The CDR3 runs to 15 residues. The V end lost 5 bases, the J end lost 3 bases, and 17 bases lay between the germline ends. Germline lookup yields CDR1 MDHEN and CDR2 SYDVKM. Here the CDR3 reads CASSGSRNSFYEQYF. The CDR3 nucleotides are TGTGCCAGCAGTGGGTCTCGAAATTCTTTCTACGAGCAGTACTTC.

The V and J genes are TRBV4-1 and TRBJ2-6; D gene uncertain. The CDR3 consists of 15 residues. V lost 4 bases, J lost 0 bases, and 7 bases lay in between. Germline V gives CDR1 MGHRA, CDR2 YSYEKL. CDR3 DNA: TGCGCCAGCAGCCCGAGGAACTCTGGGGCCAACGTCCTGACTTTC. Amino acids: CASSPRNSGANVLTF.

The rearrangement uses TRBV9 and TRBJ1-4, with D tentatively TRBD1 (5 bases). Germline assignment: CDR1 SGDLS and CDR2 YYNGEE. The CDR3 has 15 amino acids. V lost 4 bases, J lost 0 bases, and 10 bases lay in between. The CDR3, as DNA: TGTGCCAGCAGCACCGGGGGGGCAACTAATGAAAAACTGTTTTTT. Its translation: CASSTGGATNEKLFF.

A note on this clone: Other DNA sequences within the sample encode an identical CDR3. V gene TRBV7-2 combines with J gene TRBJ2-1; possibly TRBD1 for D (5 bases). Germline V gives CDR1 SGHTA, CDR2 FQGNSA. The CDR3 covers 13 residues. The ends were cut back, 5 bases at V and 7 bases at J, with 12 bases in the middle. CDR3 loop: CASSLLRGNEQFF. Written as DNA, the CDR3 is TGTGCCAGCAGCCTCTTAAGGGGTAATGAGCAGTTCTTC.

This chain connects TRBV15 to TRBJ2-7; D is uncertain. Germline CDR1 reads LNHNV; CDR2 reads YYDKDF (reference sequence). This CDR3 is built from 14 residues. Trimming stripped 1 base from V and 3 bases from J, with 10 bases between. CDR3 sequence reads: CATSRVLGIYEQYF. CDR3 DNA: TGTGCCACCAGCAGAGTCCTAGGAATCTACGAGCAGTACTTC.

V and J are TRBV29-1 and TRBJ2-1, with D tentatively TRBD2 (6 bases). V was cut by 7 bases and J by 5 bases, with 15 bases left in between. Germline V lookup: CDR1 SQVTM, CDR2 ANQGSEA. CDR3 size: 13 residues. The DNA for the CDR3 is TGCAGCGCAGGAGGAGGGGTTAACAATGAGCAGTTCTTC. Translated, it gives CSAGGGVNNEQFF.

The chain combines TRBV6-6 with TRBJ1-2, with D possibly matching TRBD1 (6 bases). Trimming cost V 0 bases and J 8 bases, with 16 bases left between them. The CDR3 spans 15 residues. Germline assignment: CDR1 MNHNY and CDR2 SVGAGI (reference sequence). DNA of the CDR3: TGTGCCAGCAGTTACTCTGAGTGGGGGGCGCAAGGCTACACCTTC. Residues: CASSYSEWGAQGYTF.

The V gene is TRBV6-1, the J gene TRBJ2-2; the D call may be TRBD1 or TRBD2 (5 bases each). The CDR3 has 15 residues. The germline CDR1 and CDR2 sequences are MNHNS and SASEGT. V gave up 11 bases and J gave up 1 base, with 17 bases separating them. CDR3 sequence (DNA): TGTGCCGGGAAATTCGGGACCTTGAACACCGGGGAGCTGTTTTTT. It yields the protein CAGKFGTLNTGELFF.

This chain connects TRBV27 to TRBJ2-3; no clear D. The CDR3 runs 14 residues. Germline V gene sequence: CDR1 MNHEY, CDR2 SMNVEV (reference sequence). Trimming took 6 bases from V and 3 from J, leaving 13 bases between them. The CDR3 region has the DNA TGTGCCAGCAGACTCAGTAAGTGGACAGATACGCAGTATTTT. Translated, it gives CASRLSKWTDTQYF.

J is TRBJ2-7 and V is TRBV5-1; TRBD2 matches 8 bases. This CDR3 has 16 amino acids. Losses at the gene ends were 0 bases for V and 0 bases for J; bases not matched to a gene: 5. The germline gives CDR1 SGHRS, CDR2 YFSETQ. The CDR3 sequence: CASSLATSGLSYEQYF. The CDR3, as DNA: TGCGCCAGCAGCTTGGCTACTAGCGGACTCTCCTACGAGCAGTACTTC. Combining the CDR3 with reference TRBV5-1 and TRBJ2-7 gives the whole variable domain KAGVTQTPRYLIKTRGQQVTLSCSPISGHRSVSWYQQTPGQGLQFLFEYFSETQRNKGNFPGRFSGRQFSNSRSEMNVSTLELGDSALYLCASSLATSGLSYEQYFGPGTRLTVT.

The chain combines TRBV7-9 with TRBJ2-1, with 9 positions matching TRBD1. The J segment lost 4 bases and the V segment lost 1 base, leaving 8 bases of the junction unmatched. Germline assignment: CDR1 SEHNR and CDR2 FQNEAQ (reference sequence). This CDR3 has 17 residues. The CDR3 is CASSLGWRDRAYNEQFF. As DNA, the CDR3 is TGTGCCAGCAGCTTAGGTTGGAGGGACAGGGCTTACAATGAGCAGTTCTTC.

This clone was seen only once. The J gene is TRBJ1-5, the V gene TRBV5-1, with 9 bases that match TRBD1. V trimming: 4 bases; J trimming: 7 bases; junction bases outside the gene matches: 9. CDR1 is SGHRS, CDR2 YFSETQ, per germline. There are 15 residues in the CDR3. CDR3 nucleotides: TGCGCCAGCAGCCCCGGGACAGGGTTCGGCCAGCCCCAGCATTTT. Translating gives CASSPGTGFGQPQHF.

The rearrangement links TRBV28 to TRBJ1-2; 10 bases are shared with TRBD1. The ends lost 4 bases at V and 7 bases at J; junction bases unmatched: 3. The CDR3 has 13 amino acids. Germline CDR1 reads MDHEN; CDR2 reads SYDVKM. CDR3 nucleotide sequence: TGTGCCAGCAGTTCCGGGACAGGGGTTGGCTACACCTTC. Translating gives CASSSGTGVGYTF.

The J gene is TRBJ2-3, the V gene TRBV29-1; TRBD2 agrees at 8 bases. V lost 7 bases to trimming and J lost 6 bases; unmatched junction nucleotides: 15. This CDR3 region has 15 residues. Germline V CDR1 and CDR2: SQVTM, ANQGSEA. CDR3 coding DNA: TGCAGCGCTTTACCCCCTAGCGGGTTGGGGGATACGCAGTATTTT. The encoded protein is CSALPPSGLGDTQYF.

The chain combines TRBV7-9 with TRBJ2-5, with 13 bases lining up with TRBD2. This CDR3 is 16 amino acids long. V lost 5 bases and J lost 2; bases outside the gene matches: 5. Germline lookup yields CDR1 SEHNR and CDR2 FQNEAQ (reference sequence). CDR3 DNA sequence: TGTGCCAGCAGCCCCCCGGGACTAGCGGGACAAGAGACCCAGTACTTC. This translates into CASSPPGLAGQETQYF.

The rearrangement links TRBV28 to TRBJ1-1, with a weak D call TRBD1 (5 bases). Trimming removed 10 bases from V and 4 bases from J, with 19 bases in between. Per the germline V gene, CDR1 is MDHEN and CDR2 is SYDVKM. The CDR3 loop spans 14 amino acids. Here the CDR3 reads CAIRGEGVGTEAFF. CDR3 nucleotides: TGTGCCATACGGGGGGAAGGGGTCGGCACTGAAGCTTTCTTT.

CDR3 sequence (DNA): TGTGCCAGCAGTTTTACCCCCCGGAGCTACGAGCAGTACTTC. Protein sequence: CASSFTPRSYEQYF. V is TRBV27 and J is TRBJ2-7; no clear D. The CDR3 runs 14 residues. V dropped 3 bases and J dropped 3 bases, with 12 bases sitting between them. Germline CDR1 is MNHEY and CDR2 is SMNVEV (reference sequence).

V gene TRBV28 combines with J gene TRBJ2-7; D is undetermined. Deletions cut 6 bases from V and 0 bases from J, with 15 bases between. The V gene's germline CDR1 is MDHEN and CDR2 SYDVKM. CDR3 length: 15 amino acids. The CDR3, as DNA: TGTGCCAGCAGCTACCTACAGAGTAGCTCCTACGAGCAGTACTTC. Translating it yields CASSYLQSSSYEQYF.

The CDR3 DNA sequence: TGTGCCAGCAGTAAGACGGAGGCAGATACGCAGTATTTT. It yields the protein CASSKTEADTQYF. This chain uses TRBV6-5 with TRBJ2-3, with a weak D call TRBD2 (5 bases). The V and J ends lost 5 bases and 4 bases respectively, with 10 bases between them. The V gene's germline CDR1 is MNHEY and CDR2 SVGAGI. This CDR3 is built from 13 residues.

The chain couples TRBV27 to TRBJ1-1; 10 bases are a match to TRBD1. Germline V gene sequence: CDR1 MNHEY, CDR2 SMNVEV (reference sequence). V shed 10 bases, J shed 3 bases, and the junction held 23 bases outside the gene matches. The CDR3 is made up of 19 amino acids. CDR3: CATFGRTGGPEMGDTEAFF. CDR3 DNA: TGTGCCACATTCGGCAGGACAGGGGGTCCCGAAATGGGCGACACTGAAGCTTTCTTT.

The rearrangement links TRBV9 to TRBJ2-2; 12 bases map to TRBD2. The V and J ends lost 0 bases and 7 bases, in that order; junction bases with no gene match: 1. CDR1 and CDR2 (germline): SGDLS, YYNGEE. The CDR3 is 15 residues long. CDR3 in DNA: TGTGCCAGCAGCGTAGGGGGACTAGCGGGCGGGGAGCTGTTTTTT. Translated: CASSVGGLAGGELFF.